This TCR beta chain was documented in a study of cytomegalovirus exposure and HLA in healthy donors. With 60 Vbeta and 13 Jbeta primers, the PCR was carried out. Generated by immunoSEQ multiplex PCR, the TCRdb table keeps only in-frame clones and is missing some. The table includes tens of thousands of clones, more than 75% detected once. Looked up from germline, CDR1 is SEHNR and CDR2 is FQNEAQ (reference sequence). This CDR3 is built from 15 residues. Losses at the gene ends were 5 bases for V and 10 bases for J; bases not matched to a gene: 6. The table lists this clone with a few counts. This clonotype was sampled from a man aged 25-45 years in good health and CMV-seropositive. The specimen sequenced was PBMCs. The V gene is TRBV7-9, the J gene TRBJ1-6; 12 nucleotides line up with TRBD1. The CDR3 nucleotides read TGTGCCAGCAGCAAGGGACAGGGGGCGCGGTCACCCCTCCACTTT. Its protein product is CASSKGQGARSPLHF.